The TCR beta chain described here comes from a study of T cell changes during pregnancy in multiple sclerosis. The CDR3 extends over 14 amino acids. Germline V gene lookup returns CDR1 LGHNT and CDR2 FRNRAP. J lost 1 base, V lost 4 bases, and 3 bases had no gene match. Libraries were prepared by immunoSEQ multiplex PCR; TCRdb keeps only in-frame clonotypes and omits some of them. The sample lists about 66,000 clones; about 91% were seen once. This specimen consisted of CD8+ T cells from peripheral blood mononuclear cells, obtained before pregnancy. The receptor was derived from a female donor with multiple sclerosis, enrolled in a pregnancy study. The genes are TRBV12-5 and TRBJ1-1; 7 nucleotides line up with TRBD1. The CDR3 nucleotides are TGTGCTAGTGGTTGGGGGACAGCGAACACTGAAGCTTTCTTT. Protein product: CASGWGTANTEAFF.